This T cell receptor (beta chain) was profiled in a study of breast tumors, draining lymph nodes, adjacent tissues. Study conclusions and caveats: Most tumor T cells seemingly derive from lymph node, then expand in tumor. Compared with basal-like, luminal-like tumors shared significantly more repertoire with nontumor tissue. Tumor repertoires ranked between lymph nodes and nontumor tissue in diversity, with V and J gene preferences.

The lymph nodes were axillary draining lymph nodes from breast cancer patients. TCRdb fed the multiplex PCR reads into MiXCR, producing one record per CDR3 protein. In the table there are about 130,000 distinct CDR3 sequences, 21% of which are singletons. This clonotype was detected many times. Its matching antigen is unknown. Sample: axillary lymph node tissue. The source of this sequence is a female donor with breast cancer. Some clones in this sample may be carry-over from other donors' samples.

CDR3 coding DNA: TGTGCCAGCAGCTGGGGGCTTAGGTCCTACGAGCAGTACTTC. It translates to CASSWGLRSYEQYF. J is TRBJ2-7 and V is TRBV5-6; a weak D match, TRBD1 (6 bases). V was trimmed by 3 bases and J by 1 base, leaving 11 bases between them. The germline V gene has CDR1 SGHDT and CDR2 YYEEEE. There are 14 residues in the CDR3.